This T cell receptor (beta chain) was sequenced in a study of blood T cells in healthy people across ages. Study summary: About one barcoded beta molecule per two T cells came from capture by template switching.

In this sample, this clonotype turned up a few times. This may come from a read error, since a much larger clone is one base off. The CDR3 consists of 14 residues. Germline CDR1 is SGHTA and CDR2 is FQGNSA. The junction had 3 bases not matched to a gene; V was cut back by 4 bases and J by 4 bases. Isolation per sample recovered at least 6 million PBMCs. Then a second PCR, running about 6 to 12 cycles, was carried out with a sample-barcoded 5' primer and a J-beta primer mix. Each cDNA molecule, via a template-switch adaptor with 12 random nucleotides, was tagged. TCRdb reanalysed the 5' RACE reads using MiXCR and keeps one entry per CDR3 protein. The table lists hundreds of thousands of distinct CDR3 sequences, approximately 30% of them singletons.

The sample was blood. This receptor was identified in a woman over 75 in good health. This rearrangement joins TRBV7-2 to TRBJ2-3; 9 bases are a match to TRBD1. The CDR3 DNA follows: TGTGCCAGCAGCTGGACAGGGGACGCAGATACGCAGTATTTT. This translates into CASSWTGDADTQYF. Supplemented by reference TRBV7-2 and TRBJ2-3, the full variable domain reads GAGVSQSPSNKVTEKGKDVELRCDPISGHTALYWYRQSLGQGLEFLIYFQGNSAPDKSGLPSDRFSAERTGGSVSTLTIQRTQQEDSAVYLCASSWTGDADTQYFGPGTRLTVL.